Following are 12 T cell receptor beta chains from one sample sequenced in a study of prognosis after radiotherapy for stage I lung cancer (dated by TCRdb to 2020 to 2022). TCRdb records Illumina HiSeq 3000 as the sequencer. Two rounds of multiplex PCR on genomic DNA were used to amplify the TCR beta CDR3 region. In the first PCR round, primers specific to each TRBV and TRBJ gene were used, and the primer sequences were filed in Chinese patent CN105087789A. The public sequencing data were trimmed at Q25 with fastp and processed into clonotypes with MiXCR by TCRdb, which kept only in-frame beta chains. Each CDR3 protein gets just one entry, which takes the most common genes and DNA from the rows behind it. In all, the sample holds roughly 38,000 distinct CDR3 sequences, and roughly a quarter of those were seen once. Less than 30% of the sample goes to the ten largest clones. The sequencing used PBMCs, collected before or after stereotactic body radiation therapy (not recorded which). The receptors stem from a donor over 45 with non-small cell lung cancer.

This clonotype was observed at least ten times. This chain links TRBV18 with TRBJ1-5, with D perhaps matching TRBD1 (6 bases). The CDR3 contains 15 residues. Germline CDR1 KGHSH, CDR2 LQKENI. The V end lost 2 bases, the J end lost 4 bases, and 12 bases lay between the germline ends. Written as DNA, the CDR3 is TGTGCCAGCTCACCAGGAGGGGGACGGAATCAGCCCCAGCATTTT. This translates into CASSPGGGRNQPQHF.

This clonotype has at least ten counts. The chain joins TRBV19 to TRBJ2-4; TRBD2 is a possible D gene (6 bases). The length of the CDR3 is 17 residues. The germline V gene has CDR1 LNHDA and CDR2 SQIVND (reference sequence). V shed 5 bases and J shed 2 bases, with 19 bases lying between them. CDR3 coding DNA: TGTGCCAGTAGTCCGTTAACTAGCCTGACGACCAAAAACATTCAGTACTTC. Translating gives CASSPLTSLTTKNIQYF.

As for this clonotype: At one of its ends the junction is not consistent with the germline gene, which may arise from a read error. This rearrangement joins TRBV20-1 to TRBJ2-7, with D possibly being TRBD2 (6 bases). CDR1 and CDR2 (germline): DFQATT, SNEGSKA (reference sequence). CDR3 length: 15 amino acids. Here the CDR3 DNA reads TGCAGTGTTGGAGGGACTGGCGGTAGGAACTACCAGCAGTACTTC. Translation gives CSVGGTGGRNYQQYF.

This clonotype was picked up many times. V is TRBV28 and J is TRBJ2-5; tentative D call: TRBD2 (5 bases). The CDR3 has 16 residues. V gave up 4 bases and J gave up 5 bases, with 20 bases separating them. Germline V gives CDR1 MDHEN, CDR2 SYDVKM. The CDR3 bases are TGTGCCAGCAGTTCCGAAGGGTCCGACCGAGGGGAGACCCAGTACTTC. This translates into CASSSEGSDRGETQYF.

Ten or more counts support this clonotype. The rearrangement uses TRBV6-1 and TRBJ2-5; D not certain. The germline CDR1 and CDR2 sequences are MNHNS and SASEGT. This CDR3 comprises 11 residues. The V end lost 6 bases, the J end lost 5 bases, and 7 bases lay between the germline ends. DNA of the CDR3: TGTGCCAGCAGCATAGGGGAGACCCAGTACTTC. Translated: CASSIGETQYF.

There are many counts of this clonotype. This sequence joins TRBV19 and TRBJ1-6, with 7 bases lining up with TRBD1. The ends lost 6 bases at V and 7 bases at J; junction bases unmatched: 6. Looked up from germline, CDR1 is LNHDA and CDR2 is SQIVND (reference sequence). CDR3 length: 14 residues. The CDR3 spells CASSLTGRNSPLHF. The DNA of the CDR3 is TGTGCCAGTAGCCTGACAGGGCGGAATTCACCCCTCCACTTT.

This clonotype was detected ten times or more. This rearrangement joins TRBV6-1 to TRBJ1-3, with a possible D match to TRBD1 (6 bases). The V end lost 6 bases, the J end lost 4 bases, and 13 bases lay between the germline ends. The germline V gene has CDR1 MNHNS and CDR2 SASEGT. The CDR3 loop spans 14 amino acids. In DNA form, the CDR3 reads TGTGCCAGCAGCCCCAGGGGTCAGGGAAACACCATATATTTT. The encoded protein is CASSPRGQGNTIYF.

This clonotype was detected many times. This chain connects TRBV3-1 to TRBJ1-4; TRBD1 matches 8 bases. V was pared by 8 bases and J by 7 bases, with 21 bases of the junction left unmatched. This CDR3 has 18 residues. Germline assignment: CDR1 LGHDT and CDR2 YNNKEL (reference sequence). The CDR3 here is CASGNGWNQGQESEKLFF. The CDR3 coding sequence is TGTGCCAGCGGGAATGGCTGGAATCAGGGACAGGAATCTGAAAAACTGTTTTTT.

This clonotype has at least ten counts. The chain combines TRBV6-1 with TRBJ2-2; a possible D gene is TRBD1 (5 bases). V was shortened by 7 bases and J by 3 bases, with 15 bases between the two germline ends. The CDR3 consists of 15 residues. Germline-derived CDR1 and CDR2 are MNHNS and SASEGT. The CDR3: CASTKGLGYTGELFF. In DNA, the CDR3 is TGTGCCAGCACGAAGGGGCTAGGTTACACCGGGGAGCTGTTTTTT.

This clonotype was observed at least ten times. The CDR3 spells CASRNSLSTGELFF. CDR3 bases: TGTGCCAGCAGAAACAGCCTAAGCACCGGGGAGCTGTTTTTT. The chain is built from TRBV28 and TRBJ2-2; D gene unclear. The germline V gene has CDR1 MDHEN and CDR2 SYDVKM. The ends were cut back, 6 bases at V and 4 bases at J, with 12 bases in the middle. The CDR3 length is 14 residues.

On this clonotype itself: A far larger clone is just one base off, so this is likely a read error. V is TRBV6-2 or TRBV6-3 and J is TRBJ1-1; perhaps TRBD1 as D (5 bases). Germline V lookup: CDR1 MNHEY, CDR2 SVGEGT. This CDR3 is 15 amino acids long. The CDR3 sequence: CASSLQGFVDTEDFF. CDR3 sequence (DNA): TGTGCCAGCAGCCTCCAGGGTTTCGTGGACACTGAAGATTTCTTT.

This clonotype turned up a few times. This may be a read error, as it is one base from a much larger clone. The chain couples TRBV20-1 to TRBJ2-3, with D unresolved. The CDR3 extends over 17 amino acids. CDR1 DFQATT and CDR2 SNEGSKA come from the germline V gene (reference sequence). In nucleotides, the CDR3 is TGCAGCGAAATCCTCCTTGGGGTAATAGTGGGCGGTGTTACGCAGTATTTT. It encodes CSEILLGVIVGGVTQYF.